The 3 T cell receptor beta chains presented below share a single source sample, sequenced in a study of shared T cell receptors in the human thymus. Produced via immunoSEQ multiplex PCR; TCRdb's table is partial and in-frame only. Counted here are 600,000 to 900,000 clones, 70% to 90% occurring once; the ten biggest clones make up over 0.008%. The data also belong to a second study, concerning human thymus T cells.

The sequenced material came from thymocytes. Source of these receptors: a girl less than two years old with a congenital heart defect.

The gene calls are TRBV6-1 and TRBJ1-6; the D is unclear. Trimming removed 1 base from V and 8 bases from J, with 12 bases in between. The CDR3 runs 15 residues. From germline, CDR1 is MNHNS and CDR2 SASEGT. The CDR3: CASSEGPVPHSPLHF. The CDR3 DNA follows: TGTGCCAGCAGTGAAGGGCCCGTGCCTCATTCACCCCTCCACTTT.

The chain employs TRBV7-2 and TRBJ2-6; D might be TRBD1 (5 bases). Trimming took 8 bases from V and 0 from J, leaving 11 bases between them. CDR1 is SGHTA, CDR2 FQGNSA, per germline. The length of the CDR3 is 15 residues. The CDR3 here is CASEPQASGANVLTF. CDR3 coding DNA: TGTGCCAGCGAACCACAGGCCTCTGGGGCCAACGTCCTGACTTTC.

The CDR3 DNA follows: TGTGCCAGCAGCTTGGAGCGGTTATCCTACGAGCAGTACTTC. It codes for CASSLERLSYEQYF. The V call is TRBV5-6, the J call TRBJ2-7, with D perhaps matching TRBD2 (5 bases). Germline V gene sequence: CDR1 SGHDT, CDR2 YYEEEE. Trimming took off 0 bases at V and 1 base at J, with 8 bases between the two ends. CDR3 length: 14 residues.